This TCR beta chain is from a study of blood T cell repertoires in COVID-19. In the study's own analysis: Reference gene primer amplification yielded estimated nucleated cell counts. Produced via immunoSEQ multiplex PCR; TCRdb's table is partial and in-frame only. From that table come the V and J calls and clone size; the DNA was used to work out D and trimming. The sample has 250,000 to 300,000 clones; roughly 86% are singletons. The CDR3 runs 13 residues. V was pared by 10 bases and J by 2 bases, with 13 bases between. The clonotype was recovered from a woman aged 25 to 39 with acute or convalescent COVID-19. The chain joins TRBV12-3 or TRBV12-4 to TRBJ2-3; possible D gene TRBD2, 6 bases. The sequencing sample was made of peripheral blood. CDR3 DNA: TGTGCCATCATAGCGGAGGCCACAGATACGCAGTATTTT. Translated: CAIIAEATDTQYF.